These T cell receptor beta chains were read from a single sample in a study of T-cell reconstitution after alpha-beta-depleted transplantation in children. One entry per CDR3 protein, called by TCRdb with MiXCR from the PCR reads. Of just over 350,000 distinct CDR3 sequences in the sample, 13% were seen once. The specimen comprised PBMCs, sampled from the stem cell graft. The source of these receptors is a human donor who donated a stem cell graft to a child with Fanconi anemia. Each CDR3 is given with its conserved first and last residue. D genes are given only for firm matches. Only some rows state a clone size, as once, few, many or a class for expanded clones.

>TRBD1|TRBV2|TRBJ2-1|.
TGTGCCAGCAGTATACAGGGGGCCAGCAATGAGCAGTTCTTC
CASSIQGASNEQFF
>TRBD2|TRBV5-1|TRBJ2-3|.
TGCGCCAGCACCCGGACTGGGACTAACACAGATACGCAGTATTTT
CASTRTGTNTDTQYF
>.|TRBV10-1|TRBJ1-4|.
TGCGCCAGCAGTGACAGGGAAGGAGAAAAACTGTTTTTT
CASSDREGEKLFF
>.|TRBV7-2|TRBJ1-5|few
TGTGCCAGCAGCTCTTACGGGCAGCCCCAGCATTTT
CASSSYGQPQHF
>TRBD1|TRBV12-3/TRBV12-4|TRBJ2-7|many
TGTGCCAGCAGTTTAAGGGACAGGGGCTACGAGCAGTACTTC
CASSLRDRGYEQYF
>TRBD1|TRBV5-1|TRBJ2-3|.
TGCGCCAGCAGCCGGGACAGCTTAGTGACAGATACGCAGTATTTT
CASSRDSLVTDTQYF
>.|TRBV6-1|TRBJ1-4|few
TGTGCCAGCAGTGAAAATTTCAGGGGTAACGAAAAACTGTTTTTT
CASSENFRGNEKLFF
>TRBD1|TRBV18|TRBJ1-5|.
TGTGCCAGCTCACCAGAGACAGGGGGCGATCAGCCCCAGCATTTT
CASSPETGGDQPQHF
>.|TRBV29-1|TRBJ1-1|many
TGCAGCGCATTGACAGGTAGGAACACTGAAGCTTTCTTT
CSALTGRNTEAFF
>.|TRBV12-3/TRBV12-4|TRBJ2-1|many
TGTGCCAGCACACTCTGGGGGGACCCTAATGAGCAGTTCTTC
CASTLWGDPNEQFF
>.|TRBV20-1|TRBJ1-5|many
TGCAGTGCTTCACAGGGACGAGGGCAGCCCCAGCATTTT
CSASQGRGQPQHF
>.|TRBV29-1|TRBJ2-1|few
TGCAGCTCTTCCGGGACACCCGTTTACAATGAGCAGTTCTTC
CSSSGTPVYNEQFF
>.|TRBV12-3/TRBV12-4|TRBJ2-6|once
TGTGCCAGCAGCTACCGACAGAGCTCTGGGGCCAACGTCCTGACTTTC
CASSYRQSSGANVLTF
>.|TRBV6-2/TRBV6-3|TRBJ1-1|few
TGTGCCAGCAGTTCAGGGACGATCTTTCTGAACACTGAAGCTTTCTTT
CASSSGTIFLNTEAFF
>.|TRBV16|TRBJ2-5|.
TGTGCCAGCAGCCAAAGTCCCCAAGAGACCCAGTACTTC
CASSQSPQETQYF
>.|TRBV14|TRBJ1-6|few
TGTGCCAGCAGCCAAGATATGGTAACAGTAAATTCACCCCTCCACTTT
CASSQDMVTVNSPLHF
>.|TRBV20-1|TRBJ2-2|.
TGCAGTGCTAGAGATTCCAGGGTGCGGGGCACCGGGGAGCTGTTTTTT
CSARDSRVRGTGELFF
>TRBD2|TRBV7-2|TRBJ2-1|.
TGTGCCAGCAGCTCCGAGCGGGGAAGGGAGCAGTTCTTC
CASSSERGREQFF
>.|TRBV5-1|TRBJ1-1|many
TGCGCCAGCAGCCCCGATGCTAACACTGAAGCTTTCTTT
CASSPDANTEAFF
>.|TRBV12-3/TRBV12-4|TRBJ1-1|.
TGTGCCAGCACACTTGGACCCACTGAAGCTTTCTTT
CASTLGPTEAFF
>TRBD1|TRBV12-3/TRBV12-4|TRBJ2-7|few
TGTGCCAGCAGTTTAGCCAGGACAGGGGCCCGCTATCCTTACGAGCAGTACTTC
CASSLARTGARYPYEQYF
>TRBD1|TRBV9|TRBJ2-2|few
TGTGCCAGCAGCGCCCGGACAGGGGAGTACACCGGGGAGCTGTTTTTT
CASSARTGEYTGELFF
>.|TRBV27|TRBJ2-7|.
TGTGCCAGCAGTCGGTGGGTCGGAGGGGGCGAGCAGTACTTC
CASSRWVGGGEQYF
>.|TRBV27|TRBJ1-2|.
TGTGCCAGCAGTCCCCGCGGACAGTCGACCTATGGCTACACCTTC
CASSPRGQSTYGYTF
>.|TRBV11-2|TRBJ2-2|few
TGTGCCAGCAGCTTGGACTGGGAAGAGGAAACCGGGGAGCTGTTTTTT
CASSLDWEEETGELFF
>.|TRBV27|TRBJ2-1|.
TGTGCCAGCAGTTTAACGGCTAACTACAATGAGCAGTTCTTC
CASSLTANYNEQFF
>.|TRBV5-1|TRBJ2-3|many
TGCGCCAGCAGCTTGACCGGGGAGACTGATACGCAGTATTTT
CASSLTGETDTQYF
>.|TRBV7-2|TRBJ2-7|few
TGTGCCAGCAGCTTGGGCCCCCTCGGGCAGTACTTC
CASSLGPLGQYF
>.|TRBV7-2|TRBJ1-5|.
TGTGCCAGCAGCTCCTGGGGCTTAGATCAGCCCCAGCATTTT
CASSSWGLDQPQHF
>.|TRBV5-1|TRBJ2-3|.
TGCGCCAGCAGCTTGGGGACAGAAGGAGATACGCAGTATTTT
CASSLGTEGDTQYF
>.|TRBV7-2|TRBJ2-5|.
TGTGCCAGCAGCTTAGGCCATTACCAAGAGACCCAGTACTTC
CASSLGHYQETQYF